The TCR beta chain under discussion was sequenced for a study of PD-L1 blockade in urothelial cancer. TCRdb's table, derived via immunoSEQ multiplex PCR, lists solely in-frame clones and lacks some. The sample contains tens of thousands of clones, more than 75% of which appear only once. Noted time point: pretreatment peripheral blood. Locally advanced or metastatic urothelial carcinoma was present in patients. The germline V and J ends were trimmed by 4 bases and 2 bases, with 11 bases remaining between them. In germline, CDR1 is MNHNS, CDR2 SASEGT. CDR3 size: 14 residues. This sample comprised PBMCs, obtained around atezolizumab (anti-PD-L1) treatment. The source of this sequence is a man between 60 and 70 years old with urothelial cancer. The genes are TRBV6-1 and TRBJ2-5; TRBD2 might be the D (6 bases). The CDR3 coding sequence is TGTGCCAGCAGTGCGAGGACTACGCAAGAGACCCAGTACTTC. This gives the protein CASSARTTQETQYF.